Listed below are T cell receptor beta chains from one sample, sequenced in a study of CD8 T cells in Susac syndrome. Each CDR3 protein gets one entry after TCRdb re-called the immunoSEQ multiplex PCR reads with MiXCR. Found here are 150,000 to 180,000 distinct CDR3 sequences, 85% to 95% of them singletons; the top ten hold 0.16%. The sequenced sample consisted of CD4+ T cells from PBMCs. All receptors derive from a human donor with Susac syndrome. The CDR3 runs from the conserved cysteine through the conserved F or W. A D gene is named only where the DNA matches it firmly.

d_call: TRBD2
v_call: TRBV15
j_call: TRBJ2-3
cdr3_aa: CATSRGLATAGDTQYF

d_call: NA
v_call: TRBV7-2
j_call: TRBJ2-7
cdr3_aa: CASSFPPLYEQYF

d_call: NA
v_call: TRBV5-6
j_call: TRBJ2-7
cdr3_aa: CASSRQEWISEQYF

d_call: TRBD2
v_call: TRBV4-3
j_call: TRBJ2-1
cdr3_aa: CASSPSGVSSYNEQFF

d_call: NA
v_call: TRBV12-3/TRBV12-4
j_call: TRBJ2-5
cdr3_aa: CASNLGGGTQYF

d_call: NA
v_call: TRBV10-3
j_call: TRBJ1-6
cdr3_aa: CAISESAGLSPLHF

d_call: NA
v_call: TRBV7-2
j_call: TRBJ1-5
cdr3_aa: CASSLGGREPQHF

d_call: NA
v_call: TRBV5-4
j_call: TRBJ2-7
cdr3_aa: CASSLEAVAHEQYF

d_call: NA
v_call: TRBV9
j_call: TRBJ2-3
cdr3_aa: CASSVVADTQYF

d_call: NA
v_call: TRBV6-5
j_call: TRBJ1-2
cdr3_aa: CASSYSGNGYTF

d_call: TRBD2
v_call: TRBV20-1
j_call: TRBJ2-1
cdr3_aa: CSATSGTSGGVSSYNEQFF

d_call: NA
v_call: TRBV4-2
j_call: TRBJ1-5
cdr3_aa: CASSREGGNQPQHF

d_call: TRBD2
v_call: TRBV20-1
j_call: TRBJ2-3
cdr3_aa: CSAMRGGSTDTQYF

d_call: TRBD1
v_call: TRBV4-2
j_call: TRBJ2-6
cdr3_aa: CASSQPTTGLGANVLTF

d_call: NA
v_call: TRBV6-5
j_call: TRBJ2-3
cdr3_aa: CASSPRMGTQYF

d_call: NA
v_call: TRBV28
j_call: TRBJ2-7
cdr3_aa: CASLRGSSYEQYF

d_call: TRBD1
v_call: TRBV29-1
j_call: TRBJ1-1
cdr3_aa: CSVAARGTEAFF

d_call: TRBD2
v_call: TRBV7-2
j_call: TRBJ2-7
cdr3_aa: CASSPPGGRGYEQYF

d_call: TRBD2
v_call: TRBV15
j_call: TRBJ2-7
cdr3_aa: CATSSRTSGQYEQYF

d_call: NA
v_call: TRBV5-6
j_call: TRBJ2-1
cdr3_aa: CASSWGRGSSYNEQFF

d_call: NA
v_call: TRBV18
j_call: TRBJ1-2
cdr3_aa: CASSPQPPWTPLRYGYTF

d_call: NA
v_call: TRBV9
j_call: TRBJ2-1
cdr3_aa: CASSVAGDNEQFF

d_call: TRBD2
v_call: TRBV20-1
j_call: TRBJ2-5
cdr3_aa: CSAPGLAGSQETQYF

d_call: NA
v_call: TRBV7-8
j_call: TRBJ2-7
cdr3_aa: CASSFLKAGQNEQYF

d_call: NA
v_call: TRBV15
j_call: TRBJ1-2
cdr3_aa: CATSRGGDGYTF

d_call: NA
v_call: TRBV29-1
j_call: TRBJ2-6
cdr3_aa: CSVDSPSGANVLTF